The rows below give T cell receptor beta chains drawn from one sample of a study of identifying expanded T cells in peripheral blood. Only in-frame clones appear in the TCRdb table, and some are missing; sequencing was by immunoSEQ multiplex PCR. The repertoire holds some 90,000 clones, with 75% to 90% as singletons. Input material: blood. The receptors shown here come from a person aged 18 to 70 in good health. CDR3s include the opening cysteine and the closing phenylalanine or tryptophan. Fields, in order: V gene, CDR3 length, CDR3 protein.

>TRBV18|16
CASSPLRDRGLGEQYF
>TRBV30|17
CAWSADRLSLVTGELFF
>TRBV6-5|15
CASSYSGLAKDTQYF
>TRBV7-8|15
CASSLSGSSYNEQFF
>TRBV11-2|13
CASSVGPNQPQHF
>TRBV7-9|13
CASSLEGNYGYTF
>TRBV6-5|13
CASSYGPNTEAFF
>TRBV27|14
CASSLNPRFYGYTF
>TRBV9|15
CASSDGVDRATEAFF
>TRBV4-1|15
CASSQDRAGLYEQYF
>TRBV27|14
CASSWQGPYSPLHF
>TRBV4-3|13
CASSQGEGDEQFF
>TRBV6-6|15
CASSYTGVSRYEQYF
>TRBV6-1|13
CASKAGAQETQYF
>TRBV11-2|14
CVSSLDPRGQPQHF
>TRBV6-6|13
CASSYGGDYGYTF
>TRBV7-8|15
CASSATGTVRETQYF
>TRBV7-2|14
CASSLAGYQETQYF
>TRBV18|13
CASSSQGAEGYTF
>TRBV10-3|13
CAISDRENSPLHF
>TRBV19|13
CASNHQGAREQYF
>TRBV5-5|13
CASATHPGGELFF
>TRBV19|15
CASSMWRQGARGYTF
>TRBV14|17
CASSQVPLAGALGGYTF
>TRBV18|18
CASSPSLINTPRTDTQYF
>TRBV5-4|15
CASSLGQGITYEQYF
>TRBV15|13
CATSSDRNYGYTF
>TRBV5-5|13
CASSLPGAGELFF
>TRBV4-1|17
CASSPQGAPLGGTEAFF
>TRBV11-3|15
CASSLRAGAGGELFF
>TRBV5-1|14
CASSFQGLQETQYF
>TRBV27|13
CASSLWKGSEQYF
>TRBV18|13
CASSPSGDSRTYF
>TRBV9|13
CASSVDSTYEQYF
>TRBV7-2|15
CASSTYRGRTYEQYF
>TRBV23-1|15
CASSQCRQGDYEQYF
>TRBV6-1|15
CASSARGVAKNIQYF
>TRBV19|13
CASSIPGHTEAFF
>TRBV7-2|16
CASSSRPAGGFNEQFF
>TRBV19|17
CASSISPQAGSTGELFF
>TRBV19|17
CASSMFWSQGFNYGYTF
>TRBV5-5|14
CASSSGSAADTQYF